This T cell receptor beta chain originates from a study of cytotoxic CD8 clonotypes in ibrutinib-treated CLL. Some clones are missing from TCRdb's copy, which holds only in-frame ones; the method was immunoSEQ multiplex PCR. Among approximately 23,000 clones, approximately 72% were seen once, and the ten largest hold around 7.7%. This clone was seen a handful of times. Its matching antigen is unknown. V gave up 0 bases and J gave up 0 bases; unmatched junction bases: 2. This CDR3 contains 16 residues. The germline V gene encodes CDR1 SGDLS and CDR2 YYNGEE. Study-level points and caveats: Contraction or stability on treatment characterized the public clonotypes, which were uncommon.

The sequenced sample was PBMCs, obtained before ibrutinib treatment. The sequence derives from a human donor with chronic lymphocytic leukemia. This chain uses TRBV9 with TRBJ1-2; 10 positions agree with TRBD1. CDR3 in amino acids: CASSVGGTGANYGYTF. In nucleotides, the CDR3 is TGTGCCAGCAGCGTAGGAGGGACAGGGGCTAACTATGGCTACACCTTC.